This T cell receptor (beta chain) derives from a study of Ad26.COV2.S vaccination and SARS-CoV-2 variants. Study as a whole: Within the COV1001 Ad26.COV2.S trial arm, the donor was enrolled. Ad26.COV2.S shots went into the muscle once or twice, 56 days apart. Overall study results and limits: Recipients of vaccine and of placebo showed similar breadth of their non-spike TCR repertoires.

The germline V gene has CDR1 LGHDT and CDR2 YNNKEL (reference sequence). Trimming took off 0 bases at V and 15 bases at J, with 12 bases between the two ends. CDR3 length: 12 residues. Libraries were prepared by immunoSEQ multiplex PCR; TCRdb keeps only in-frame clonotypes and omits some of them. The sample has about 480,000 clones, roughly 89% seen once. This clone has ten or more counts. Its antigen is not identified. Treatment noted: some 20 received Ad26.COV2.S at low or high dose, single or two shots; 5 received placebo; per-sample allocation not given. Day 63 after the first injection of vaccine or placebo was the sampling time. An 18-55-year-old adult in Boston served as donor.

Specimen: peripheral blood, collected in a trial of Ad26.COV2.S vaccine versus placebo. The chain is built from TRBV3-1 (or the pseudogene TRBV3-2) and TRBJ1-3; no clear D. The receptor was isolated from a person between 18 and 65 years old who received the Ad26.COV2.S COVID-19 vaccine or a placebo. CDR3 bases: TGTGCCAGCAGCCAAGAAGACGGGCCAAGATATTTT. Translation gives CASSQEDGPRYF.